The 25 T cell receptor beta chains listed next were all sequenced from one sample in a study of radiotherapy plus CTLA-4 blockade in lung cancer. Data came from immunoSEQ multiplex PCR; TCRdb stores just in-frame clones and leaves some out. Of about 97,000 clones listed, about four fifths were seen once; the top ten hold 2.5% to 3%. Sequenced here: peripheral blood, sampled from a patient treated with radiotherapy plus ipilimumab. The receptors derive from a human donor with non-small cell lung cancer who had a partial response to radiotherapy plus ipilimumab. Some clones in this sample may be carry-over from other donors' samples.

The chain uses TRBV5-1 and TRBJ2-2; 10 nucleotides agree with TRBD1. The CDR3 totals 14 residues. CDR1 is SGHRS, CDR2 YFSETQ, per germline. J gave up 6 bases and V 5 bases, and 4 bases lay outside the gene matches. DNA of the CDR3: TGCGCCAGCAGGGGACAGGGGACGGCCGGGGAGCTGTTTTTT. This sequence encodes CASRGQGTAGELFF.

This rearrangement joins TRBV7-9 to TRBJ2-1; tentatively, D is TRBD2 (5 bases). This CDR3 is built from 15 residues. Per the germline V gene, CDR1 is SEHNR and CDR2 is FQNEAQ (reference sequence). Trimming took off 5 bases at V and 5 bases at J, with 16 bases between the two ends. The CDR3 DNA sequence: TGTGCCAGCAGCCGGACTTTAGGCGGTCACAATGAGCAGTTCTTC. Amino acids: CASSRTLGGHNEQFF.

The rearrangement uses TRBV19 and TRBJ1-5; 9 bases match TRBD1. Per the germline V gene, CDR1 is LNHDA and CDR2 is SQIVND (reference sequence). The ends lost 3 bases at V and 3 bases at J; junction bases unmatched: 9. The CDR3 contains 17 residues. The DNA for the CDR3 is TGTGCCAGTAGTATCGGCGGGACAGGGATTCACAATCAGCCCCAGCATTTT. It codes for CASSIGGTGIHNQPQHF.

This chain joins TRBV28 and TRBJ2-7; D perhaps matches TRBD2 (5 bases). The CDR3 runs to 14 residues. Trimming took off 3 bases at V and 4 bases at J, with 13 bases between the two ends. Germline lookup yields CDR1 MDHEN and CDR2 SYDVKM. The CDR3 protein is CASSLTGSGYEQYF. DNA for the CDR3: TGTGCCAGCAGTTTGACGGGTTCGGGATACGAGCAGTACTTC.

This clone was picked up one time. The chain combines TRBV15 with TRBJ1-1; no definite D call. Looked up from germline, CDR1 is LNHNV and CDR2 is YYDKDF (reference sequence). V was trimmed by 0 bases and J by 3 bases, leaving 11 bases between them. This CDR3 comprises 15 residues. The CDR3 loop reads CATSRDGNVDTEAFF. Written as DNA, the CDR3 is TGTGCCACCAGCAGAGACGGGAACGTGGACACTGAAGCTTTCTTT.

The V and J genes are TRBV28 and TRBJ1-4; 7 positions match TRBD1. The CDR3 extends over 13 amino acids. The germline V gene has CDR1 MDHEN and CDR2 SYDVKM. V trimming: 6 bases; J trimming: 7 bases; junction bases outside the gene matches: 5. The CDR3 DNA sequence: TGTGCCAGCAGGACAGGGAATAGTGAAAAACTGTTTTTT. It encodes CASRTGNSEKLFF.

The sample holds a few counts of this clone. The chain combines TRBV5-4 with TRBJ1-4; tentatively, D is TRBD1 (5 bases). The germline CDR1 and CDR2 sequences are SGHNT and YYREEE (reference sequence). Deletions cut 1 base from V and 8 bases from J, with 12 bases between. This CDR3 region has 14 residues. CDR3 loop: CASSLRSQGEKLFF. DNA of the CDR3: TGTGCCAGCAGCTTGCGGTCCCAGGGAGAAAAACTGTTTTTT.

The chain recombines TRBV27 with TRBJ2-7; the match to TRBD2 covers 9 bases. The germline V gene has CDR1 MNHEY and CDR2 SMNVEV (reference sequence). The CDR3 extends over 15 amino acids. After removal of 3 bases from V and 4 bases from J, the junction contained 7 bases not matched to a gene. For the CDR3, the DNA is TGTGCCAGCAGTTTTGAACTAGCGGGTTCTTACGAGCAGTACTTC. Amino acid sequence: CASSFELAGSYEQYF.

The rearrangement uses TRBV7-9 and TRBJ1-1, with 11 bases identical to TRBD1. V shed 5 bases and J 0 bases; nucleotides not matched to a gene: 8. The germline V gene encodes CDR1 SEHNR and CDR2 FQNEAQ (reference sequence). The CDR3 runs 17 residues. This CDR3 is CASSEPGTGGMNTEAFF. CDR3 in DNA: TGTGCCAGCAGCGAACCCGGGACAGGGGGAATGAACACTGAAGCTTTCTTT.

This chain uses TRBV6-5 with TRBJ2-5, with TRBD2 matching over 8 bases. Trimming removed 5 bases from V and 0 bases from J; junction bases left unmatched: 5. The germline V gene has CDR1 MNHEY and CDR2 SVGAGI. This CDR3 is 15 amino acids long. The CDR3 spells CASSARAGDQETQYF. The CDR3 DNA sequence: TGTGCCAGCAGTGCCCGAGCGGGGGACCAAGAGACCCAGTACTTC.

The CDR3 coding sequence is TGCGCCAGCAGTGGGGACATGAGGCAGACCCAGTACTTC. It translates to CASSGDMRQTQYF. The chain links TRBV10-1 to TRBJ2-5, with a tentative D call TRBD1 (6 bases). Trimming left V 4 bases short and J 6 bases short, with 12 bases between. Germline V gene lookup returns CDR1 WNHNN and CDR2 SYGVQD (reference sequence). The CDR3 has 13 amino acids.

The sample holds one count of this clone. This chain joins TRBV30 and TRBJ1-1, with 7 bases aligning to TRBD1. The trim removed 2 bases at V and 3 bases at J, leaving 6 bases unmatched. The CDR3 is 14 amino acids. The germline gives CDR1 GTSNPN, CDR2 SVGIG (reference sequence). The DNA of the CDR3 is TGTGCCTGGAGTCGGACAGGAGTCCACACTGAAGCTTTCTTT. Its protein is CAWSRTGVHTEAFF.

The chain uses TRBV7-2 and TRBJ1-3; no definite D call. Trimming removed 5 bases at V and 0 bases at J, with 11 bases between. The CDR3 length is 15 residues. From germline, CDR1 is SGHTA and CDR2 FQGNSA. CDR3 sequence (DNA): TGTGCCAGCAGCCGAGCAGGAACCTCTGGAAACACCATATATTTT. Protein: CASSRAGTSGNTIYF.

The rearrangement uses TRBV6-1 and TRBJ1-5; 7 bases are a match to TRBD1. This CDR3 contains 14 residues. Trimming cost V 8 bases and J 4 bases; bases outside gene matches: 8. Germline V gene lookup returns CDR1 MNHNS and CDR2 SASEGT. In nucleotides, the CDR3 is TGTGCCAGCGGGTACAGGGGAGGTAATCAGCCCCAGCATTTT. It translates to CASGYRGGNQPQHF.

This clone was recorded once. The gene calls are TRBV19 and TRBJ2-1, with D perhaps TRBD2 (6 bases). Trimming took off 6 bases at V and 2 bases at J, with 20 bases between the two ends. The CDR3 has 17 amino acids. Germline CDR1 is LNHDA and CDR2 is SQIVND (reference sequence). The CDR3 DNA sequence: TGTGCCAGTAGGCCGATGGGTGGAGCGGGCACCTACAATGAGCAGTTCTTC. Amino acid sequence: CASRPMGGAGTYNEQFF.

The V and J genes are TRBV28 and TRBJ2-7; 9 bases line up with TRBD2. The length of the CDR3 is 15 residues. Losses at the gene ends were 6 bases for V and 4 bases for J; bases not matched to a gene: 10. Germline CDR1 is MDHEN and CDR2 is SYDVKM. The CDR3 loop reads CASREVAGDQYEQYF. For the CDR3, the DNA is TGTGCCAGCAGAGAGGTAGCGGGGGACCAATACGAGCAGTACTTC. Full variable domain (missing parts from reference TRBV28 and TRBJ2-7): DVKVTQSSRYLVKRTGEKVFLECVQDMDHENMFWYRQDPGLGLRLIYFSYDVKMKEKGDIPEGYSVSREKKERFSLILESASTNQTSMYLCASREVAGDQYEQYFGPGTRLTVT.

The chain recombines TRBV6-5 with TRBJ2-1, with D perhaps TRBD1 (6 bases). Germline V gene sequence: CDR1 MNHEY, CDR2 SVGAGI. This CDR3 has 15 residues. V shed 6 bases and J shed 1 base, with 13 bases lying between them. CDR3 amino acids: CASSLRQASYNEQFF. The CDR3 DNA reads as TGTGCCAGCAGCCTCCGACAGGCTTCCTACAATGAGCAGTTCTTC.

The chain combines TRBV6-6 with TRBJ2-5, with 9 bases matching TRBD1. This CDR3 has 14 amino acids. The germline V gene encodes CDR1 MNHNY and CDR2 SVGAGI (reference sequence). Trimming cost V 2 bases and J 4 bases; bases outside gene matches: 2. CDR3 sequence reads: CASSYLGQGETQYF. As DNA, the CDR3 is TGTGCCAGCAGTTACCTGGGACAGGGAGAGACCCAGTACTTC.

There are a few counts of this clone. This chain uses TRBV11-3 with TRBJ2-3; D is unresolved. V was clipped by 5 bases and J by 1 base, with 7 bases between them. This CDR3 is 13 amino acids long. Germline assignment: CDR1 SGHNT and CDR2 YENEEA. The CDR3 nucleotides are TGTGCCAGCAGCACAGTGCGCACAGATACGCAGTATTTT. Encoded protein: CASSTVRTDTQYF.

The table lists this clone with a few counts. The chain links TRBV7-6 to TRBJ2-7; 9 bases agree with TRBD1. The CDR3 has 14 amino acids. V shed 3 bases and J 3 bases; nucleotides not matched to a gene: 3. The germline V gene has CDR1 SGHVS and CDR2 FNYEAQ. CDR3 DNA: TGTGCCAGCAGCTTGGACAGGGGTTTCTACGAGCAGTACTTC. Translation gives CASSLDRGFYEQYF.

The chain links TRBV2 to TRBJ2-7; D is ambiguous. Trimming stripped 4 bases from V and 3 bases from J, with 4 bases between. Germline V lookup: CDR1 SNHLY, CDR2 FYNNEI. This CDR3 comprises 11 residues. CDR3 DNA sequence: TGTGCCAGCAGTGTTAACTACGAGCAGTACTTC. The encoded protein is CASSVNYEQYF.

The rearrangement uses TRBV4-1 and TRBJ2-1; 11 nucleotides line up with TRBD2. The CDR3 is made up of 19 amino acids. Trimming cost V 0 bases and J 0 bases; bases outside gene matches: 7. The germline V gene has CDR1 MGHRA and CDR2 YSYEKL. In DNA form, the CDR3 reads TGCGCCAGCAGCCAAGATCTGGGGACTAGCGGAAGCTCCTACAATGAGCAGTTCTTC. This encodes CASSQDLGTSGSSYNEQFF.

This clone was observed a few times. CDR3 loop: CASSRDRQDGYTF. The CDR3 region has the DNA TGTGCCAGCAGTAGGGACAGGCAGGACGGCTACACCTTC. The rearrangement links TRBV6-6 to TRBJ1-2, with TRBD1 matching 8 bases. The CDR3 has 13 residues. The V gene end was trimmed by 5 bases and the J gene end by 8 bases; junction bases not matched to a gene: 7. CDR1 MNHNY and CDR2 SVGAGI come from the germline V gene (reference sequence).

The chain employs TRBV10-2 and TRBJ2-6, with unresolved D. The V end was cut by 7 bases, the J end by 0 bases, with 10 bases between. The germline V gene encodes CDR1 WSHSY and CDR2 SAAADI. The length of the CDR3 is 15 residues. The DNA for the CDR3 is TGCGCCAGCAAGGATAGGAGCTCTGGGGCCAACGTCCTGACTTTC. As protein: CASKDRSSGANVLTF.

The V and J genes are TRBV7-9 and TRBJ2-3, with D unclear. Germline V lookup: CDR1 SEHNR, CDR2 FQNEAQ (reference sequence). The CDR3 runs 13 residues. V lost 3 bases, J lost 3 bases, and 7 bases lay in between. CDR3 bases: TGTGCCAGCAGCTTCGGAGCAACAGATACGCAGTATTTT. As protein: CASSFGATDTQYF.